These 25 T cell receptor beta chains share one sample of origin, sequenced in a study of cytotoxic CD8 clonotypes in ibrutinib-treated CLL. The assay was immunoSEQ multiplex PCR, and TCRdb's table has in-frame clones only and misses some. The table shows 150,000 to 200,000 clones, with about 88% occurring only once. Source: PBMCs, taken at disease progression, from a patient treated with ibrutinib. These receptors were collected from a human donor with chronic lymphocytic leukemia.

The chain employs TRBV5-1 and TRBJ2-3; the D gene is possibly TRBD1 (6 bases). Trimming stripped 0 bases from V and 2 bases from J, with 22 bases between. The CDR3 is made up of 19 amino acids. CDR1 and CDR2 from the germline V gene are SGHRS and YFSETQ. CDR3 DNA sequence: TGCGCCAGCAGCTTGGCCCACAGGGAAAGGAAGCTTTTCACAGATACGCAGTATTTT. As protein: CASSLAHRERKLFTDTQYF.

The V call is TRBV19, the J call TRBJ1-5, with D uncertain. The ends were cut back, 7 bases at V and 3 bases at J, with 22 bases in the middle. Germline assignment: CDR1 LNHDA and CDR2 SQIVND (reference sequence). This CDR3 has 17 residues. The CDR3 DNA reads as TGTGCCAGTAAAACAAGTCACACAAGAGGCTACAATCAGCCCCAGCATTTT. Translating gives CASKTSHTRGYNQPQHF.

V usage is TRBV10-2 and J usage is TRBJ2-1; 7 positions match TRBD2. Germline values: CDR1 WSHSY, CDR2 SAAADI. The CDR3 contains 14 residues. The junction had 5 bases not matched to a gene; V was cut back by 9 bases and J by 0 bases. CDR3 in DNA: TGCGCCAGGGCTAGCGGCCCCTCCTACAATGAGCAGTTCTTC. This translates into CARASGPSYNEQFF.

This chain links TRBV11-2 with TRBJ2-3, with 8 bases lining up with TRBD1. There are 17 residues in the CDR3. Germline CDR1 SGHAT, CDR2 FQNNGV. Losses at the gene ends were 5 bases for V and 3 bases for J; bases not matched to a gene: 13. The CDR3 is CASSGSTGDFRTDTQYF. The CDR3 DNA is TGTGCCAGCAGCGGATCGACAGGGGATTTTCGTACAGATACGCAGTATTTT.

This clone was observed a few times. The chain joins TRBV5-4 to TRBJ2-3; 14 bases fit TRBD2. J lost 7 bases, V lost 3 bases, and 7 bases had no gene match. This CDR3 is 16 amino acids long. Germline V gene sequence: CDR1 SGHNT, CDR2 YYREEE (reference sequence). The CDR3 here is CASSSGLAGDVNTQYF. CDR3 DNA sequence: TGTGCCAGCAGCTCGGGACTAGCGGGAGATGTAAATACGCAGTATTTT.

The chain has TRBV4-1 and TRBJ2-7; the D call may be TRBD1 or TRBD2 (5 bases each). Per the germline V gene, CDR1 is MGHRA and CDR2 is YSYEKL. V was trimmed by 1 base and J by 0 bases, leaving 13 bases between them. The CDR3 consists of 16 residues. This chain's CDR3 is CASSQGTGTDSYEQYF. The DNA for the CDR3 is TGCGCCAGCAGCCAAGGAACCGGGACCGACTCCTACGAGCAGTACTTC.

In its sample, this clone was seen once. V gene TRBV28 combines with J gene TRBJ1-3; no clear D gene. V lost 2 bases, J lost 2 bases, and 13 bases lay in between. CDR1 is MDHEN, CDR2 SYDVKM, per germline. The CDR3 loop spans 16 amino acids. CDR3 DNA: TGTGCCAGCAGTTTAGGGTCCTTCAGAACTGGAAACACCATATATTTT. Translating it yields CASSLGSFRTGNTIYF.

The chain carries TRBV18 and TRBJ2-1; 12 bases are shared with TRBD2. The CDR3 is made up of 15 amino acids. The ends lost 3 bases at V and 7 bases at J; junction bases unmatched: 4. Germline V gives CDR1 KGHSH, CDR2 LQKENI. This CDR3 is CASSPDLAGGNEQFF. Here the CDR3 DNA reads TGTGCCAGCTCACCGGATCTAGCGGGAGGGAATGAGCAGTTCTTC.

The J gene is TRBJ2-7, the V gene TRBV27, with 7 bases aligning to TRBD1. CDR1 and CDR2 from the germline V gene are MNHEY and SMNVEV (reference sequence). V was pared by 6 bases and J by 3 bases, with 8 bases of the junction left unmatched. The CDR3 totals 14 residues. CDR3 in amino acids: CASSPDRNLYEQYF. The CDR3 region has the DNA TGTGCCAGCAGCCCGGACAGGAACCTCTACGAGCAGTACTTC.

This clone was picked up a small number of times. The rearrangement uses TRBV21-1 and TRBJ2-2; TRBD2 is taken as the D call from the table, unchecked against the DNA. TRBV21-1 is described as a pseudogene. The CDR3 loop spans 17 amino acids. CDR3 DNA: TGTGCCAGCAGGAACGGGACTAGCGGGGCGAACACCGGGGAGCTGTTTTTT. Residues: CASRNGTSGANTGELFF.

The chain uses TRBV28 and TRBJ2-1, with 10 nucleotides matching TRBD2. Per germline, CDR1 MDHEN and CDR2 SYDVKM. The CDR3 sequence is 14 residues long. V trimming: 7 bases; J trimming: 12 bases; junction bases outside the gene matches: 12. The CDR3 region is CASTDDSGRTLQFF. CDR3 in DNA: TGTGCCAGCACCGATGATAGCGGGAGGACCTTGCAGTTCTTC.

The chain joins TRBV30 to TRBJ2-7; D gene uncertain. The CDR3 extends over 12 amino acids. V lost 4 bases and J lost 0, with 7 bases in between. CDR1 is GTSNPN, CDR2 SVGIG, per germline (reference sequence). Written as DNA, the CDR3 is TGTGCCTGGAAGGGCAGCTCCTACGAGCAGTACTTC. Protein product: CAWKGSSYEQYF.

V and J are TRBV9 and TRBJ2-7; D uncertain. This CDR3 is built from 15 residues. Germline CDR1 and CDR2: SGDLS and YYNGEE. Trimming left V 0 bases short and J 3 bases short, with 13 bases between. The CDR3 DNA is TGTGCCAGCAGCGTAGATCCCCCACGTAGCTACGAGCAGTACTTC. The encoded protein is CASSVDPPRSYEQYF.

The chain uses TRBV20-1 and TRBJ2-7; D gene ambiguous. The V gene lost 3 bases and the J gene lost 2 bases, with 5 bases spanning the gap. The CDR3 runs to 11 residues. Germline V gene data show CDR1 as DFQATT and CDR2 as SNEGSKA (reference sequence). In DNA, the CDR3 is TGCAGTGCTAGTGACACCTACGAGCAGTACTTC. It codes for CSASDTYEQYF.

V usage is TRBV11-2 and J usage is TRBJ2-7, with no clear D. The CDR3 is 12 amino acids. Germline V gives CDR1 SGHAT, CDR2 FQNNGV. The germline V and J ends were trimmed by 3 bases and 0 bases, with 3 bases remaining between them. The DNA of the CDR3 is TGTGCCAGCAGCTTGTACTCCTACGAGCAGTACTTC. Amino acids: CASSLYSYEQYF. The full variable domain, rest sourced from reference TRBV11-2 and TRBJ2-7, is EAGVAQSPRYKIIEKRQSVAFWCNPISGHATLYWYQQILGQGPKLLIQFQNNGVVDDSQLPKDRFSAERLKGVDSTLKIQPAKLEDSAVYLCASSLYSYEQYFGPGTRLTVT.

The rearrangement uses TRBV5-4 and TRBJ1-1, with 11 bases lining up with TRBD1. Germline V gene data show CDR1 as SGHNT and CDR2 as YYREEE (reference sequence). V dropped 4 bases and J dropped 2; count of bases not matched to a gene: 7. The CDR3 spans 16 residues. CDR3 DNA sequence: TGTGCCAGCAGCCAGCTGGGACAGGGGGGAAACACTGAAGCTTTCTTT. Residues: CASSQLGQGGNTEAFF.

The chain combines TRBV29-1 with TRBJ1-2, with unresolved D. CDR3 length equals 15 residues. The germline V gene encodes CDR1 SQVTM and CDR2 ANQGSEA. V dropped 2 bases and J dropped 0 bases, with 13 bases sitting between them. DNA of the CDR3: TGCAGCGTTGAAAGATTAGCCGATTCTAACTATGGCTACACCTTC. Residues: CSVERLADSNYGYTF.

The chain uses TRBV5-1 and TRBJ2-7, with D unresolved. V gave up 0 bases and J gave up 6 bases, with 13 bases separating them. The germline V gene has CDR1 SGHRS and CDR2 YFSETQ. This CDR3 region has 14 residues. CDR3 loop: CASSLAAGLVEQYF. For the CDR3, the DNA is TGCGCCAGCAGCTTGGCAGCCGGATTGGTCGAGCAGTACTTC.

The chain joins TRBV4-3 to TRBJ2-2, with 8 nucleotides matching TRBD1. The V gene's germline CDR1 is LGHNA and CDR2 YSLEER. V shed 0 bases and J 7 bases; nucleotides not matched to a gene: 13. The CDR3 runs to 18 residues. The CDR3 sequence is CASSQDFERGTGVGELFF. CDR3 nucleotides: TGCGCCAGCAGCCAAGATTTTGAGCGTGGGACAGGTGTCGGGGAGCTGTTTTTT.

The chain couples TRBV19 to TRBJ1-2, with a weak D call TRBD1 (6 bases). The germline V and J ends were trimmed by 3 bases and 8 bases, with 13 bases remaining between them. Germline CDR1 and CDR2: LNHDA and SQIVND (reference sequence). The CDR3 length is 13 residues. CDR3 nucleotides: TGTGCCAGTAGTATTCCACAGGGAGGGGGCTACACCTTC. Translated: CASSIPQGGGYTF.

The chain has TRBV5-1 and TRBJ2-7; possibly TRBD2 for D (6 bases). Trimming stripped 4 bases from V and 1 base from J, with 12 bases between. The germline gives CDR1 SGHRS, CDR2 YFSETQ. This CDR3 spans 14 amino acids. CDR3 in amino acids: CASSPTGVSYEQYF. CDR3 coding DNA: TGCGCCAGCAGCCCGACGGGGGTTTCCTACGAGCAGTACTTC.

The chain carries TRBV5-4 and TRBJ2-1; D call uncertain. The CDR3 spans 16 residues. V was cut by 4 bases and J by 8 bases, with 22 bases left in between. Germline V gene data show CDR1 as SGHNT and CDR2 as YYREEE (reference sequence). CDR3: CASSHESPGPPHEQFF. The CDR3 coding sequence is TGTGCCAGCAGCCACGAATCGCCGGGTCCCCCCCATGAGCAGTTCTTC.

The chain uses TRBV5-6 and TRBJ1-5, with a possible D match to TRBD1 (6 bases). Germline lookup yields CDR1 SGHDT and CDR2 YYEEEE. This CDR3 region has 14 residues. Deletions cut 5 bases from V and 7 bases from J, with 16 bases between. The CDR3 DNA reads TGTGCCAGCAGTCGTCGACAGGACCAACAGCCCCAGCATTTT. It translates to CASSRRQDQQPQHF.

The chain couples TRBV6-5 to TRBJ1-2, with 7 bases fitting TRBD1. The CDR3 totals 16 residues. Germline V gene sequence: CDR1 MNHEY, CDR2 SVGAGI. J lost 2 bases, V lost 2 bases, and 8 bases had no gene match. This CDR3 is CASSYGRQGRNYGYTF. CDR3 sequence (DNA): TGTGCCAGCAGTTACGGGAGACAGGGACGGAACTATGGCTACACCTTC.

The gene calls are TRBV20-1 and TRBJ2-7; D is unclear. In germline, CDR1 is DFQATT, CDR2 SNEGSKA (reference sequence). The ends were cut back, 0 bases at V and 6 bases at J, with 6 bases in the middle. This CDR3 spans 11 amino acids. The CDR3 DNA reads TGCAGTGCTAGAGAAACCCGCGAGCAGTACTTC. Protein product: CSARETREQYF.